This T cell receptor beta chain is drawn from a study of shared clonotypes between healthy human individuals. Naive CD8 isolation took CD45RO-negative cells positively selected for CCR7 and excluded terminally differentiated effector memory CD45RA+ cells. Libraries were prepared by immunoSEQ multiplex PCR; TCRdb keeps only in-frame clonotypes and omits some of them. The data show about 2.1 million clones, over 85% seen once. Trimming at V came to 6 bases and at J to 0 bases, leaving 11 bases not matched to a gene. CDR1 MNHEY and CDR2 SMNVEV come from the germline V gene (reference sequence). The CDR3 length is 17 residues.

The chain carries TRBV27 and TRBJ1-1; 9 bases map to TRBD1. The clonotype was recovered from a man aged 18 to 35 in good health. Some clones in this sample may be carry-over from other donors' samples. Specimen: naive CD8+ T cells from PBMCs. DNA for the CDR3: TGTGCCAGCAGCCCCATCACGGGACAGGGTATGAACACTGAAGCTTTCTTT. Residues: CASSPITGQGMNTEAFF.